This entry is about one TCR beta chain. TCRdb's copy holds only in-frame clones and misses some; the assay was immunoSEQ multiplex PCR. The sample carries some 73,000 clones, more than 80% recorded once. Between the trimmed V and J ends, which lost 1 base and 6 bases, there was a span of 12 bases. CDR3 length: 14 residues. Germline V gene lookup returns CDR1 LNHNV and CDR2 YYDKDF (reference sequence). The entry originates in a study of OX40 agonist ivuxolimab in advanced cancers. Study summary: Each patient was given ivuxolimab into a vein every 2 weeks, at 0.01 to 10 mg/kg. Eligibility admitted prior anti-PD-1, anti-PD-L1 or anti-CTLA-4 therapy; roughly 40% had some.

The specimen comprised CD4+ or CD8+ T cells sorted from blood, sampled in a trial of the OX40 agonist ivuxolimab. The clonotype originates from an adult with an advanced solid tumor such as melanoma, head and neck, liver or kidney cancer. This rearrangement joins TRBV15 to TRBJ1-1, with no clear D. The CDR3 DNA follows: TGTGCCACCAGCAGAGCCGGAGTTCGTGCTGAAGCTTTCTTT. Amino acids: CATSRAGVRAEAFF.